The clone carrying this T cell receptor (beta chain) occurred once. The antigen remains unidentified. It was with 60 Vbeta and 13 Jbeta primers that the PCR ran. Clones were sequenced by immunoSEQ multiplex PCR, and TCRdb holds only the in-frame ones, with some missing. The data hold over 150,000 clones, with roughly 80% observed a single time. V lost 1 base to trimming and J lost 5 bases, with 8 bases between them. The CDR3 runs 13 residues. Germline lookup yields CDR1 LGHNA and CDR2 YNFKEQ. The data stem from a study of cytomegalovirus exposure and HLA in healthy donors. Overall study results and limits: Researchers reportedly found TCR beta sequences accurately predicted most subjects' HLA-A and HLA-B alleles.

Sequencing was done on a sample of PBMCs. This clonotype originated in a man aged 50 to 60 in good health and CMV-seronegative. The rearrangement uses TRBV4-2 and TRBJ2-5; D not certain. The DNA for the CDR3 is TGTGCCAGCAGCCAAGCTAGTCGGGAGACCCAGTACTTC. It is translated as CASSQASRETQYF.